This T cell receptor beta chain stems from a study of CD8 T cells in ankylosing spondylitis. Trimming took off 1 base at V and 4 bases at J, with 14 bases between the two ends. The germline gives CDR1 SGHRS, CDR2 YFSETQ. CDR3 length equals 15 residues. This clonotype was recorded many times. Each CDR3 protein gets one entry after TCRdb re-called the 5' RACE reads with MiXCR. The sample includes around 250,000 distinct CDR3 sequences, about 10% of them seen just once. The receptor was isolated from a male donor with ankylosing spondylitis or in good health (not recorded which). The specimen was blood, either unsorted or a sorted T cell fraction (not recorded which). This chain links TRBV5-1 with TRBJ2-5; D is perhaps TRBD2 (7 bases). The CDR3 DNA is TGCGCCAGCAGCTTGTGGGGGGGCCGAGGAGAGACCCAGTACTTC. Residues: CASSLWGGRGETQYF.